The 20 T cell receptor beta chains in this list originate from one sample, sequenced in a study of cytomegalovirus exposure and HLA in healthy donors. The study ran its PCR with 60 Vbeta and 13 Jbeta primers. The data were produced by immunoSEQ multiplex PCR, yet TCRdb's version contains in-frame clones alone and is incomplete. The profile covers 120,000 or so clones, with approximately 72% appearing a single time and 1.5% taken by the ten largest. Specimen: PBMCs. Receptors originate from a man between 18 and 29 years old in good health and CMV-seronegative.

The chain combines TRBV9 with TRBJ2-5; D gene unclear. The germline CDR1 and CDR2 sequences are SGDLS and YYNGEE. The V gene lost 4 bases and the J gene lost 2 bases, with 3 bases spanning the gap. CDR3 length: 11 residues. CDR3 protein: CASSSQETQYF. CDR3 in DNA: TGTGCCAGCAGCTCACAAGAGACCCAGTACTTC.

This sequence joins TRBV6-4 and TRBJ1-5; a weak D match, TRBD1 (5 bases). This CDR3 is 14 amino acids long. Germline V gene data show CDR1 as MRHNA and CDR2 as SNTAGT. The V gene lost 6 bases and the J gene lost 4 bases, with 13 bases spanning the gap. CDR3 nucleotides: TGTGCCAGCAGCCTCCAATCAGGGAATCAGCCCCAGCATTTT. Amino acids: CASSLQSGNQPQHF.

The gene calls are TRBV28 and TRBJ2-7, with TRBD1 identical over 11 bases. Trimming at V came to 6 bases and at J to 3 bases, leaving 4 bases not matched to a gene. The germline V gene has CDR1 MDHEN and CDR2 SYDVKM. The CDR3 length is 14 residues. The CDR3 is CASSVGTGGYEQYF. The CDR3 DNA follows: TGTGCCAGCAGCGTCGGGACAGGGGGCTACGAGCAGTACTTC.

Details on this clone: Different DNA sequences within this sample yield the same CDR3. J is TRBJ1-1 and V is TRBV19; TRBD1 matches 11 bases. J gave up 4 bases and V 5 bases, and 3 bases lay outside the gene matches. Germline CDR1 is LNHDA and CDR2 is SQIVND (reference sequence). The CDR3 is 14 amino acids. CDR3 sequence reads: CASSVGTGGTEAFF. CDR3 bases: TGTGCCAGTAGTGTTGGGACAGGGGGCACTGAAGCTTTCTTT.

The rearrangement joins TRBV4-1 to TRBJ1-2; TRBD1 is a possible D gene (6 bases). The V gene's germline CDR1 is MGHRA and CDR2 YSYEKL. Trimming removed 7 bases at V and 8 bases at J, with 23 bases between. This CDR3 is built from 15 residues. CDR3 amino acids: CASMQPGGAVKGYTF. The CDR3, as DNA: TGCGCCAGCATGCAACCGGGGGGGGCAGTAAAAGGCTACACCTTC.

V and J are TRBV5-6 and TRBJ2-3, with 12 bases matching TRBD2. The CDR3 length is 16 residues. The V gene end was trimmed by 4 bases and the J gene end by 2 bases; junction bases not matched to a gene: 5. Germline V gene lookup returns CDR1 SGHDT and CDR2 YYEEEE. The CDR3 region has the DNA TGTGCCAGCAGCATGACTAGCGGGGGCTCCACAGATACGCAGTATTTT. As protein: CASSMTSGGSTDTQYF. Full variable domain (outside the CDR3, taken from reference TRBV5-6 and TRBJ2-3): DAGVTQSPTHLIKTRGQQVTLRCSPKSGHDTVSWYQQALGQGPQFIFQYYEEEERQRGNFPDRFSGHQFPNYSSELNVNALLLGDSALYLCASSMTSGGSTDTQYFGPGTRLTVL.

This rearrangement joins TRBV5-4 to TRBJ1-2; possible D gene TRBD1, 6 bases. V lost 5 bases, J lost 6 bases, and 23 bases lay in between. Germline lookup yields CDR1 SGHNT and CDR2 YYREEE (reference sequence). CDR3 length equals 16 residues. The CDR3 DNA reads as TGTGCCAGCAGGATCGCAGGGGAAGCGAGGCAAAATGGCTACACCTTC. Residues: CASRIAGEARQNGYTF.

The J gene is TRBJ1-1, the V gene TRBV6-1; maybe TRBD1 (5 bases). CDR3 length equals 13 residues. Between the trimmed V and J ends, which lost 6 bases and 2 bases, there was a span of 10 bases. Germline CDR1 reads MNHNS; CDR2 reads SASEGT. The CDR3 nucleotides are TGTGCCAGCAGCGACAGCACCAACACTGAAGCTTTCTTT. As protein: CASSDSTNTEAFF.

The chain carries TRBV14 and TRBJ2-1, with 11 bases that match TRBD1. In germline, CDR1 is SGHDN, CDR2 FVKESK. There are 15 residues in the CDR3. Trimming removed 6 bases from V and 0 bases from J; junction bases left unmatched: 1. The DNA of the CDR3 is TGTGCCAGCAGGGGGACAGGGGGCTCCTACAATGAGCAGTTCTTC. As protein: CASRGTGGSYNEQFF.

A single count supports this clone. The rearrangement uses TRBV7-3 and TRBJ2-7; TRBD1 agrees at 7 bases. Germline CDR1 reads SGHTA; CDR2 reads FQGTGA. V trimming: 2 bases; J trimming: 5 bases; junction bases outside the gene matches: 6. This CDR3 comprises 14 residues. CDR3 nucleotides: TGTGCCAGCAGCTTAGGGACAGCTATGAACGAGCAGTACTTC. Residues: CASSLGTAMNEQYF. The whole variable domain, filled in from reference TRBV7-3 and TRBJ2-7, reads GAGVSQTPSNKVTEKGKYVELRCDPISGHTALYWYRQSLGQGPEFLIYFQGTGAADDSGLPNDRFFAVRPEGSVSTLKIQRTERGDSAVYLCASSLGTAMNEQYFGPGTRLTVT.

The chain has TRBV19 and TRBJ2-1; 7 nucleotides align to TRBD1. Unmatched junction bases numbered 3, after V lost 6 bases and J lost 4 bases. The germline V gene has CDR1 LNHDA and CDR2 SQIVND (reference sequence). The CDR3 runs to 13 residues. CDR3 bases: TGTGCCAGTAGCCCGACAGGGTACAATGAGCAGTTCTTC. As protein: CASSPTGYNEQFF.

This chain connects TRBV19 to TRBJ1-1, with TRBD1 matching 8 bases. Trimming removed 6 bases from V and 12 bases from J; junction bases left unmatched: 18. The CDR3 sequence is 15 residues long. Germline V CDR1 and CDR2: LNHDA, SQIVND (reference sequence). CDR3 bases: TGTGCCAGTAGCCTACAACTCAAGGGACAGGCGTCGTCTTTCTTT. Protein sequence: CASSLQLKGQASSFF.

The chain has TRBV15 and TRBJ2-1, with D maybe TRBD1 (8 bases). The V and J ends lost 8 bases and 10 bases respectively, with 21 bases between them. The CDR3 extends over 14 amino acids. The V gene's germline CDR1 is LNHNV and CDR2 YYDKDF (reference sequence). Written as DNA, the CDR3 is TGTGCCACCCAAGACAGGGGAGGGGGCAGAGAGCAGTTCTTC. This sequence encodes CATQDRGGGREQFF. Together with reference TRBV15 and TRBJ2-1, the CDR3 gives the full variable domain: DAMVIQNPRYQVTQFGKPVTLSCSQTLNHNVMYWYQQKSSQAPKLLFHYYDKDFNNEADTPDNFQSRRPNTSFCFLDIRSPGLGDTAMYLCATQDRGGGREQFFGPGTRLTVL.

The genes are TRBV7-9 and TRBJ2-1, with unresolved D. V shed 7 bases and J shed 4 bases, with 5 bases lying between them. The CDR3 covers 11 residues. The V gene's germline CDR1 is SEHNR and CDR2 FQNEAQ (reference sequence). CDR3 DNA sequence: TGTGCCAGCAACAAGTACAATGAGCAGTTCTTC. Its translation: CASNKYNEQFF.

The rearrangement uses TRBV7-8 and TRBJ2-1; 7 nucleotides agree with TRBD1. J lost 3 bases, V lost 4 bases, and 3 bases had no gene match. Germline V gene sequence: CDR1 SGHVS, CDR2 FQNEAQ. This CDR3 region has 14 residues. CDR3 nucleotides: TGTGCCAGCAGCTCCCGACAGGGCTACAATGAGCAGTTCTTC. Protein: CASSSRQGYNEQFF.

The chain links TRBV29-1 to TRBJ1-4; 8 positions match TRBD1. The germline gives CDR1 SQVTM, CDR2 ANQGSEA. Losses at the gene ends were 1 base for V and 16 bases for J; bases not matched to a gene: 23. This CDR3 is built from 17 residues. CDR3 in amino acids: CSVEALTPGQGGRYRFF. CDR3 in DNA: TGCAGCGTTGAAGCTCTAACCCCCGGACAGGGCGGGCGCTATCGGTTTTTT.

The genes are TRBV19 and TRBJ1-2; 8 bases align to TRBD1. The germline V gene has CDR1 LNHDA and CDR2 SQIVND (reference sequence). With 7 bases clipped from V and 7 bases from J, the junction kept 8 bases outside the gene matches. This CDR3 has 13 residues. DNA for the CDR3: TGTGCCAGTAATGACAGGGGTCGAAGTGGCTACACCTTC. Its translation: CASNDRGRSGYTF.

DNA of the CDR3: TGTGCCTGGAGTCCGGGGTCAACCGATCAGCCCCAGCATTTT. It specifies CAWSPGSTDQPQHF. The chain joins TRBV30 to TRBJ1-5; D remains ambiguous. Germline CDR1 GTSNPN, CDR2 SVGIG (reference sequence). V lost 2 bases and J lost 5, with 13 bases in between. The CDR3 loop spans 14 amino acids.

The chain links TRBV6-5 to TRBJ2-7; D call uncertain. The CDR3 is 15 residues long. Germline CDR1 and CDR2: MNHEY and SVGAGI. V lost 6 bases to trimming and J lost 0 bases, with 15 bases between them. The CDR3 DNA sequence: TGTGCCAGCAGACCCGACTTGGGTTCCTCCTACGAGCAGTACTTC. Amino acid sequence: CASRPDLGSSYEQYF.

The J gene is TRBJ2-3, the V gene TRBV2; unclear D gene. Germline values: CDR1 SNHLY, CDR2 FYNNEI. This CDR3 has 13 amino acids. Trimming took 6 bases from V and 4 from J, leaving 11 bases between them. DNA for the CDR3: TGTGCCAGCAGGGTCGTGAGAGCAGATACGCAGTATTTT. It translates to CASRVVRADTQYF.